The entry below gives a single TCR beta chain sequence along with its context. Its antigen is currently unknown. The data were obtained in a study of vaccination effects on CD4 cells after COVID-19. Clones were sequenced by immunoSEQ multiplex PCR, and TCRdb holds only the in-frame ones, with some missing. This table has 20,000 to 30,000 clones, around four fifths appearing once. In the ViraFEST assay, antigen-specific CD4+ clonotypes were identified by expansion after peptide-pool stimulation. With about 9 days of culture completed, CD4+ T cells were isolated. All study participants received two doses of BNT162b2 or mRNA-1273 vaccine. On days 3 and 7, fresh IL-2 medium replaced half the medium. The V gene lost 7 bases and the J gene lost 8 bases, with 16 bases spanning the gap. Per the germline V gene, CDR1 is MGHDK and CDR2 is SYGVNS. The length of the CDR3 is 13 residues.

The V gene is TRBV25-1, the J gene TRBJ2-3; D is possibly TRBD2 (5 bases). The TCR comes from a human donor who received a COVID-19 vaccine. This specimen consisted of CD4+ T cells from PBMCs cultured with SARS-CoV-2 spike peptides, obtained after COVID-19 vaccination. CDR3 DNA sequence: TGTGCCAGCACCGGACTGGCCCCGGGTACGCAGTATTTT. This sequence encodes CASTGLAPGTQYF.